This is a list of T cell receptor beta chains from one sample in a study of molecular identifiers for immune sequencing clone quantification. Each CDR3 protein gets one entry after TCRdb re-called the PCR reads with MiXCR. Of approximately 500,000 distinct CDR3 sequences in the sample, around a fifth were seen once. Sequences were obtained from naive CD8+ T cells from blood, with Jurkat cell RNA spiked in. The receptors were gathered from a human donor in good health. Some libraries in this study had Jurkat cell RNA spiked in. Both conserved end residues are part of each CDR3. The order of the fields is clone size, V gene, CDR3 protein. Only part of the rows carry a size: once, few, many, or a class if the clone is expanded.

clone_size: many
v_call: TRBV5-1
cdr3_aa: CASSPGTPNEQFF

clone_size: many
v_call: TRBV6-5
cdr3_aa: CASSYTGSGDTEAFF

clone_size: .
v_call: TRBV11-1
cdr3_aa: CASSLHSSGFQETQYF

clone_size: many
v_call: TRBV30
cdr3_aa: CAWRGYLTQYF

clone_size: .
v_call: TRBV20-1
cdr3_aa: CSARVLGDEQHF

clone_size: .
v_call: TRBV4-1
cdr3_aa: CASSQDTGLYYGYTF

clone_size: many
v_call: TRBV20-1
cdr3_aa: CSARAQGGYEQYF

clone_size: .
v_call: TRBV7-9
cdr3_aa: CASTPGQGEGPLHF

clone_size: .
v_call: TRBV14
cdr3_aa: CASSQTWTSGSGWNEQFF

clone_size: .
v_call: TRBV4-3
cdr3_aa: CASSQDWIVRETQYF

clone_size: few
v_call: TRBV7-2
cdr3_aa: CASSIGGLGAHEKLFF

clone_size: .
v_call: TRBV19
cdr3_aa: CASSTGGWEPNTEAFF

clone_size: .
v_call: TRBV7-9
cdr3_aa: CASSLVLVEKVAGANTGELFF

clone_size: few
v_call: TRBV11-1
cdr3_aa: CASSSMTGTYEQYF